Included here is one T cell receptor beta chain sequence, with context. Its matching antigen is unknown. This record comes from a study of cytomegalovirus exposure and HLA in healthy donors. This CDR3 region has 14 residues. The germline V gene has CDR1 SGDLS and CDR2 YYNGEE. Trimming removed 7 bases from V and 1 base from J; junction bases left unmatched: 6. PCR used 60 Vbeta primers and 13 Jbeta primers. Profiled with immunoSEQ multiplex PCR; TCRdb holds only in-frame clones, not every one. This sample yields around 190,000 clones, of which approximately 79% are seen a single time; nearly 4.5% belongs to the top ten. Each donor's status was that of a healthy bone marrow donor. Study-wide findings and caveats: According to an earlier analysis, most TCR beta V segments yielded productive rearrangements about 87% or about 30% of the time. Across all donors, roughly uniform sequencing depth was an assumption of the presence/absence analyses.

This receptor was taken from a woman in her twenties or thirties in good health and CMV-seropositive. This rearrangement joins TRBV9 to TRBJ2-7, with 9 bases identical to TRBD1. Source material: PBMCs. The CDR3 spells CASSSGTGSYEQYF. The CDR3 nucleotides read TGTGCCAGCTCTTCCGGGACAGGGTCCTACGAGCAGTACTTC.